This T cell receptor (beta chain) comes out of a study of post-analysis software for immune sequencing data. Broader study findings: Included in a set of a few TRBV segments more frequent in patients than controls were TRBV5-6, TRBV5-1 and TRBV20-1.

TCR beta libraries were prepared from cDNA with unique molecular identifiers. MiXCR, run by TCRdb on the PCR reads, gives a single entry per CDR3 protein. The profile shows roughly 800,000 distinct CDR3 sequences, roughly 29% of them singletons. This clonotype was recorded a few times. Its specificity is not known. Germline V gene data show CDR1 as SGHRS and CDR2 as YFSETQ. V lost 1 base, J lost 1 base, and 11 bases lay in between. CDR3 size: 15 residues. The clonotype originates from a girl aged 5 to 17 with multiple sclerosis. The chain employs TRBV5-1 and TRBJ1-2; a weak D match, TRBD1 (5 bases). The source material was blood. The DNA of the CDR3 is TGCGCCAGCAGCTTGTCCACCCAGGGTAACTATGGCTACACCTTC. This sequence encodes CASSLSTQGNYGYTF.